This T cell receptor (beta chain) was captured in a study of T cell changes during pregnancy in multiple sclerosis (dated by TCRdb to about 2019). Describing the broader study: The study looked at changes in the T cell repertoire across pregnancy in women with multiple sclerosis.

To prepare the library, the immunoSEQ multiplex PCR assay was applied. Drawn from immuneACCESS, this table holds only the in-frame rearrangements with V and J called that TCRdb kept. Clones are partly lost; checked studies trace under half to an unresolved V gene and leave the rest unexplained. Within this sample are around 88,000 clones, with approximately 90% of them counted one time only. The ten most abundant clones make up 2.5% to 3% of the sample. The CDR3 spans 15 residues, from the cysteine through the phenylalanine. The CDR3 DNA has 45 bases and is translated from base 1. V is pared back by 6 bases and J by 0 bases, with 15 bases lying between the germline termini. Via the germline V gene, CDR1 is MGHDK and CDR2 SYGVNS. This clone turned up a few times. Its antigen is still unknown. No base quality values were provided; no much bigger clone lies one nucleotide off.

Recombination linked TRBV25-1 to TRBJ2-7, with TRBD1 perhaps the D gene, on 7 matching bases. The clonotype comes from a female donor with multiple sclerosis, enrolled in a pregnancy study. The specimen comprised peripheral blood, sampled in the first trimester of pregnancy. The base sequence is TGTGCCAGCAGCGGGGCGGGACAGAGCTCCTACGAGCAGTACTTC. Translated, it gives CASSGAGQSSYEQYF.